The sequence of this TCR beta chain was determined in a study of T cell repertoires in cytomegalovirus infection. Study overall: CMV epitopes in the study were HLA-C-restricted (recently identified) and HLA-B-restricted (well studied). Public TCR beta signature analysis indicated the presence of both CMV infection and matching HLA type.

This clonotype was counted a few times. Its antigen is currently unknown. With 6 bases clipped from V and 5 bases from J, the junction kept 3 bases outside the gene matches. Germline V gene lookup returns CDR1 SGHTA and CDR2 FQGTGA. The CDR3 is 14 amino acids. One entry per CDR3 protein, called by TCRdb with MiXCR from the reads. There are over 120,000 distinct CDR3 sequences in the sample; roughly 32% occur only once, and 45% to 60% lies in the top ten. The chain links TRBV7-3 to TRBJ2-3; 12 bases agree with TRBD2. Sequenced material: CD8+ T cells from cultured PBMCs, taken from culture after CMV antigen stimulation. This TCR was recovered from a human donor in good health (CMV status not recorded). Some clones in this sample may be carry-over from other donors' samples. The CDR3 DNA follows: TGTGCCAGCAGTCCTAGCGGGGGGGGAGATACGCAGTATTTT. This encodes CASSPSGGGDTQYF.